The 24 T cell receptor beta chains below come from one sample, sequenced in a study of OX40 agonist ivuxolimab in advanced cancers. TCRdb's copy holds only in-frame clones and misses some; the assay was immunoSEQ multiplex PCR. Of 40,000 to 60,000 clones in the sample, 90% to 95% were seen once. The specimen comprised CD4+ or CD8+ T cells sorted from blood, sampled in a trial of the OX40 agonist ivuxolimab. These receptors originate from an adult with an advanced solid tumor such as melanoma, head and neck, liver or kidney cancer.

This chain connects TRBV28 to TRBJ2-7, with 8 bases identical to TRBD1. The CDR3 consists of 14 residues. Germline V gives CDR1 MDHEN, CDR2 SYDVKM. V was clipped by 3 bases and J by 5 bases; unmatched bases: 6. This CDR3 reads CASSLDRAVHEQYF. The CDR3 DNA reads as TGTGCCAGCAGTTTGGACAGGGCTGTCCACGAGCAGTACTTC.

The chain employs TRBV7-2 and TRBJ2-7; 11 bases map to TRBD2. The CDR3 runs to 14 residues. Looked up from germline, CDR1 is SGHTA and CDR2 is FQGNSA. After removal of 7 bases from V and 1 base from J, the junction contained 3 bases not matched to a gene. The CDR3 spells CASKGLAASYEQYF. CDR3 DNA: TGTGCCAGCAAGGGACTAGCGGCTTCCTACGAGCAGTACTTC.

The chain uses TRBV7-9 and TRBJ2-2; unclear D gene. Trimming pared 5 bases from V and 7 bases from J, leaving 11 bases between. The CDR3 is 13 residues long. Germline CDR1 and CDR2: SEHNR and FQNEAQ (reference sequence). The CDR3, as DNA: TGTGCCAGCAGCCTCCCCTACGTCGGGGAGCTGTTTTTT. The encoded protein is CASSLPYVGELFF.

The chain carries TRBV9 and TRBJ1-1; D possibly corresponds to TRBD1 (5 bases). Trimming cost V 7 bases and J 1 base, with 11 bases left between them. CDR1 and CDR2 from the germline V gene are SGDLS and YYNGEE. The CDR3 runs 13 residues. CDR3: CASSDRPNTEAFF. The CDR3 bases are TGTGCCAGCTCAGACAGACCGAACACTGAAGCTTTCTTT.

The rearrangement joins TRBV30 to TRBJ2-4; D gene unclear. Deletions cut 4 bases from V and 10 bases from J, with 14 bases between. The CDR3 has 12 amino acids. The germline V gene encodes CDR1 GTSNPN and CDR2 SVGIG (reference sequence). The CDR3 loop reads CAWNPSGGIQYF. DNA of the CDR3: TGTGCCTGGAACCCTTCAGGCGGAATTCAGTACTTC.

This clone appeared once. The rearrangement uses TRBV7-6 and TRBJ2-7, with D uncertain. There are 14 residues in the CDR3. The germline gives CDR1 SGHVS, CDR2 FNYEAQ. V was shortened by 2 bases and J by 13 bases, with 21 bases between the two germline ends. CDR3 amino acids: CASSLPRGSPREYF. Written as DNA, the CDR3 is TGTGCCAGCAGCTTACCACGCGGCAGTCCTAGAGAATACTTC. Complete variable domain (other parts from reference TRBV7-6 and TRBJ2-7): GAGVSQSPRYKVTKRGQDVALRCDPISGHVSLYWYRQALGQGPEFLTYFNYEAQQDKSGLPNDRFSAERPEGSISTLTIQRTEQRDSAMYRCASSLPRGSPREYFGPGTRLTVT.

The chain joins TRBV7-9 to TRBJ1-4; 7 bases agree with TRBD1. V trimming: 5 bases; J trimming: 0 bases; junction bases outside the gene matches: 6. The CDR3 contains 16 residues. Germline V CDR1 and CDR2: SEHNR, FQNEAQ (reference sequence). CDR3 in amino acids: CASSARTGATNEKLFF. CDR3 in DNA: TGTGCCAGCAGCGCACGGACAGGAGCAACTAATGAAAAACTGTTTTTT.

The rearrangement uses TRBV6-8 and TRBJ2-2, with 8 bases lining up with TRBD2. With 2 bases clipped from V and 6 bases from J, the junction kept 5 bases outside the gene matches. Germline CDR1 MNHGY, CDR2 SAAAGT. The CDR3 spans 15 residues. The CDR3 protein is CASSYREGISGELFF. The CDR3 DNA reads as TGTGCCAGCAGTTACCGGGAGGGCATCTCCGGGGAGCTGTTTTTT.

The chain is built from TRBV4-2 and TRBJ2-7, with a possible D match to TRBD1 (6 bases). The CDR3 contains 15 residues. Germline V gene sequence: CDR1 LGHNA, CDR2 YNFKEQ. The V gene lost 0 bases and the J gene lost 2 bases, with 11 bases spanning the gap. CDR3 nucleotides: TGTGCCAGCAGCCAAGAACAGGGTAGCGCCTACGAGCAGTACTTC. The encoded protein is CASSQEQGSAYEQYF.

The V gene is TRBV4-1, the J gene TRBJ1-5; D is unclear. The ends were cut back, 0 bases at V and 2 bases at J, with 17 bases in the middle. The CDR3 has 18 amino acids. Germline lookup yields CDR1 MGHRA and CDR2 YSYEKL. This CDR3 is CASSQELEGLNGNQPQHF. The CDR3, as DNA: TGCGCCAGCAGCCAAGAGTTGGAGGGTTTAAACGGCAATCAGCCCCAGCATTTT.

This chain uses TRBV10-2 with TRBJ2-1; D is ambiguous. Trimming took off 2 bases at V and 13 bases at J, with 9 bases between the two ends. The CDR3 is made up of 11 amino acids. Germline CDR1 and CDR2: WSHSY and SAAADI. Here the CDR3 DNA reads TGCGCCAGCAGTGAGGGTTTAGCTCAGTTCTTC. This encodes CASSEGLAQFF.

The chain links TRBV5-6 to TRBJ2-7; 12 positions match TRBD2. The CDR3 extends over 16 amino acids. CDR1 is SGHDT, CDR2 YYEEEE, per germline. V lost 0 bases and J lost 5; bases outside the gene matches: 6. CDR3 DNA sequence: TGTGCCAGCAGCTTGGGACTAGCGGGAGCAGTCCACGAGCAGTACTTC. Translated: CASSLGLAGAVHEQYF.

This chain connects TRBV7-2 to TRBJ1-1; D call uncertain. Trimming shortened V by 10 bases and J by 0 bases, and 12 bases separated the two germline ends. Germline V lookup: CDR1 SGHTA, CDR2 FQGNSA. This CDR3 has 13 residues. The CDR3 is CATRDRVNTEAFF. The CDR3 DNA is TGTGCCACCCGGGATAGGGTGAACACTGAAGCTTTCTTT.

CDR3 protein: CSARGLVEQYF. The CDR3 coding sequence is TGCAGTGCTAGGGGACTTGTGGAGCAGTACTTC. The chain combines TRBV20-1 with TRBJ2-7; tentatively, D is TRBD2 (6 bases). Trimming left V 3 bases short and J 7 bases short, with 10 bases between. This CDR3 is 11 amino acids long. CDR1 and CDR2 (germline): DFQATT, SNEGSKA (reference sequence).

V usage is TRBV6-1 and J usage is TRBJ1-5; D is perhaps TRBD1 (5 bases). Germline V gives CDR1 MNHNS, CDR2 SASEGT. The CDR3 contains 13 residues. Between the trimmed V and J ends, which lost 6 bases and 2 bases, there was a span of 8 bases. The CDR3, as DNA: TGTGCCAGCAGAGACAGTCGCAATCAGCCCCAGCATTTT. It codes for CASRDSRNQPQHF.

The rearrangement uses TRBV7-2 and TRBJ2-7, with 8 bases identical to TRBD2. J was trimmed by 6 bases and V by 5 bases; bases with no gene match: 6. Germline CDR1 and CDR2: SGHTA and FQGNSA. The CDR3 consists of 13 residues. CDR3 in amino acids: CASSPSAGGEQYF. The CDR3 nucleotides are TGTGCCAGCAGCCCCTCGGCGGGAGGCGAGCAGTACTTC.

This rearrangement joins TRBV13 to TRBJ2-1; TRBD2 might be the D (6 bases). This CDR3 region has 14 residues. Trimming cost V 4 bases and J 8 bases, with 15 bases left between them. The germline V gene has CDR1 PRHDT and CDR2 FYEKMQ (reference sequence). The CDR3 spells CASSWDLRPHEQFF. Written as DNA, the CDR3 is TGTGCCAGCAGCTGGGACTTACGTCCCCATGAGCAGTTCTTC.

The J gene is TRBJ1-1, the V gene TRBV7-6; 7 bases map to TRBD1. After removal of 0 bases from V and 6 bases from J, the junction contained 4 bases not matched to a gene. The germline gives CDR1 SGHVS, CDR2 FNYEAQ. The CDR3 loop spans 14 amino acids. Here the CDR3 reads CASSLARGGPEAFF. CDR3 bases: TGTGCCAGCAGCTTAGCCAGGGGGGGCCCTGAAGCTTTCTTT.

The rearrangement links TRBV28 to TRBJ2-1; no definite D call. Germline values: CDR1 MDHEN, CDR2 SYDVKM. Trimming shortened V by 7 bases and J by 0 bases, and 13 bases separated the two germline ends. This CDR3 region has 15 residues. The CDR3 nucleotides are TGTGCCAGCACCACCCCCACAGACTCCTACAATGAGCAGTTCTTC. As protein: CASTTPTDSYNEQFF.

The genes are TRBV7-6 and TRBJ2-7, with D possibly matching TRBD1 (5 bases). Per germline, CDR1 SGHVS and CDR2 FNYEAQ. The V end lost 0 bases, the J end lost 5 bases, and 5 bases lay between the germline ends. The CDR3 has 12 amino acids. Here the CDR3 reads CASSLAGDEQYF. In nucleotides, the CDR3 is TGTGCCAGCAGCTTAGCAGGGGACGAGCAGTACTTC.

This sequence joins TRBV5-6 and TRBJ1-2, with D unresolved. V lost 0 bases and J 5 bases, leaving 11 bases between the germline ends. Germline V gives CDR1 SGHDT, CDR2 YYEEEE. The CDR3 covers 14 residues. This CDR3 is CASSLVFADYGYTF. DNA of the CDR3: TGTGCCAGCAGCTTGGTTTTCGCGGATTATGGCTACACCTTC.

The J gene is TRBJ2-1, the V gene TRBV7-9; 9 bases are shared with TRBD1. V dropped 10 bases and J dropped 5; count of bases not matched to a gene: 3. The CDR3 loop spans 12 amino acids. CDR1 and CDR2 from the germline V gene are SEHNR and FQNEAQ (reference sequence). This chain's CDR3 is CATDRGHNEQFF. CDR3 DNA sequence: TGTGCCACGGACAGGGGTCACAATGAGCAGTTCTTC.

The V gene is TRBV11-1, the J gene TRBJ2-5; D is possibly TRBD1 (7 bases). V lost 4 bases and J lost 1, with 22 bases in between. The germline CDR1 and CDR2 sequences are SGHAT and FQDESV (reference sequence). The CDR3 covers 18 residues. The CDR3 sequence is CASSYQQGRKAAQETQYF. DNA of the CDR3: TGTGCCAGCAGCTATCAACAGGGGAGGAAGGCAGCCCAAGAGACCCAGTACTTC.

This CDR3 reads CATSAGRGDGTEAFF. For the CDR3, the DNA is TGTGCCACCAGCGCGGGCCGGGGCGATGGCACTGAAGCTTTCTTT. V and J are TRBV15 and TRBJ1-1; the D gene is possibly TRBD1 (5 bases). This CDR3 has 15 residues. Per the germline V gene, CDR1 is LNHNV and CDR2 is YYDKDF (reference sequence). Trimming left V 5 bases short and J 4 bases short, with 17 bases between.